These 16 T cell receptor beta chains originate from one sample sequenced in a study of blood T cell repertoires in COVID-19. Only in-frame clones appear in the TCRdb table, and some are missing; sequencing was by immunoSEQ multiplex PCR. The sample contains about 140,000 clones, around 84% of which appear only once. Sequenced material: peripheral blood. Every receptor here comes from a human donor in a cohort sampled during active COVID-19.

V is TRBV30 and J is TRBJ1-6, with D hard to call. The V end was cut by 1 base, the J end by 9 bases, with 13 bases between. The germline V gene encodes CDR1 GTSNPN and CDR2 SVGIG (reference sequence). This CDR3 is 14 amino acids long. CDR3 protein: CAWSAKAGVSPLHF. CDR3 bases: TGTGCCTGGAGTGCTAAGGCCGGAGTTTCACCCCTCCACTTT.

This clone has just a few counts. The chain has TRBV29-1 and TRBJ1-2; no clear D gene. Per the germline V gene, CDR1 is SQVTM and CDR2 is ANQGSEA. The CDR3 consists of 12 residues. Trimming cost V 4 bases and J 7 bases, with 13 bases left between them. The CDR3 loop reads CSVVEVPGGYTF. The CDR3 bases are TGCAGCGTTGTGGAGGTTCCGGGTGGCTACACCTTC. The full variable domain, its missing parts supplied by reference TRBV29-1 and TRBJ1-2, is SAVISQKPSRDICQRGTSLTIQCQVDSQVTMMFWYRQQPGQSLTLIATANQGSEATYESGFVIDKFPISRPNLTFSTLTVSNMSPEDSSIYLCSVVEVPGGYTFGSGTRLTVV.

CDR3 nucleotides: TGTGCCAGCAGCAACCTGGGTAAGAGGAGCGATACGCAGTATTTT. It codes for CASSNLGKRSDTQYF. The V gene is TRBV3-1 (or the pseudogene TRBV3-2), the J gene TRBJ2-3, with D unclear. The V gene's germline CDR1 is LGHDT and CDR2 YNNKEL (reference sequence). This CDR3 comprises 15 residues. The V gene lost 5 bases and the J gene lost 6 bases, with 18 bases spanning the gap.

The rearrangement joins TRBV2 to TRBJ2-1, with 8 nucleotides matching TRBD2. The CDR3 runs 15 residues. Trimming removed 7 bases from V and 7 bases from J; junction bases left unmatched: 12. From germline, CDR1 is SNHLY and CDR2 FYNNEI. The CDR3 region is CASNLDSGSTNEQFF. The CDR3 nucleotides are TGTGCCAGCAACCTTGACAGCGGGAGTACAAATGAGCAGTTCTTC.

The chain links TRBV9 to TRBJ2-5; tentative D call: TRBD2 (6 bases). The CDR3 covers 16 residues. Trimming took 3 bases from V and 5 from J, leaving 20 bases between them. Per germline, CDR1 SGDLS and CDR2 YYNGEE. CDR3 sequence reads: CASSARDSPRRETQYF. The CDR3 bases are TGTGCCAGCAGCGCCCGGGACTCACCCCGCCGGGAGACCCAGTACTTC.

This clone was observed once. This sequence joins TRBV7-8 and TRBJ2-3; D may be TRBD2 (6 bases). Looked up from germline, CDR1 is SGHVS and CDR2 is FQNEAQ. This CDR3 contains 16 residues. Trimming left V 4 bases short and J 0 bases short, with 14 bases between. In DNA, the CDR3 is TGTGCCAGCAGCTCACCCCGCGGGACTAGCACAGATACGCAGTATTTT. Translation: CASSSPRGTSTDTQYF.

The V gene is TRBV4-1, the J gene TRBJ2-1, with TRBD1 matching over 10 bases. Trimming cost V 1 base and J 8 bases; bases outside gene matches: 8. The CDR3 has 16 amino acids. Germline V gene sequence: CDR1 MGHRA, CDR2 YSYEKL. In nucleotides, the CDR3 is TGCGCCAGCAGCCAAGTACCGGGACAGGGGATACATGAGCAGTTCTTC. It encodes CASSQVPGQGIHEQFF.

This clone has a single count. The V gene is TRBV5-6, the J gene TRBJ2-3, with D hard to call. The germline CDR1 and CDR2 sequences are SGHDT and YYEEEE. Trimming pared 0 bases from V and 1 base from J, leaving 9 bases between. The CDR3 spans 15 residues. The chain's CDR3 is CASSLGVRRTDTQYF. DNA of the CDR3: TGTGCCAGCAGCTTGGGCGTCAGGCGCACAGATACGCAGTATTTT.

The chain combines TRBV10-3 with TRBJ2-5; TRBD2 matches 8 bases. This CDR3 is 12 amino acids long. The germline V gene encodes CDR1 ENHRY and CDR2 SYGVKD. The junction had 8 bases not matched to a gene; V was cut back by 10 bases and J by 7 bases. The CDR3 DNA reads TGTGCCACCGGGGGGGATGGGGGGACCCAGTACTTC. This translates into CATGGDGGTQYF.

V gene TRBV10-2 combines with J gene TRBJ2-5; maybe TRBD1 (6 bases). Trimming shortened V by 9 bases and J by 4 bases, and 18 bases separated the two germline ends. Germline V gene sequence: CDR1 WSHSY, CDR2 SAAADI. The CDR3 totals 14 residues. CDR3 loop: CASQRTQGGETQYF. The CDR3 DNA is TGCGCCAGTCAACGTACACAGGGTGGAGAGACCCAGTACTTC.

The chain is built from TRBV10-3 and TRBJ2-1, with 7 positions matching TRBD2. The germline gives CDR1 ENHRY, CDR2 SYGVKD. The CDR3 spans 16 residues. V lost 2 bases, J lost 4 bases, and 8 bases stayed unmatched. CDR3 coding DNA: TGTGCCATCAGTGAGCTAAAACTAGCGCCTTACAATGAGCAGTTCTTC. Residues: CAISELKLAPYNEQFF.

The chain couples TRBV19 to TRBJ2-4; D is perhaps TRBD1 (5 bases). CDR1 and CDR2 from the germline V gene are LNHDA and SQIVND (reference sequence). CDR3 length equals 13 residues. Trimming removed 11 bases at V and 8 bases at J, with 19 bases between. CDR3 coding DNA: TGTGCCCAAGGCGTAAGGGGTAAACACATTCAGTACTTC. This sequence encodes CAQGVRGKHIQYF.

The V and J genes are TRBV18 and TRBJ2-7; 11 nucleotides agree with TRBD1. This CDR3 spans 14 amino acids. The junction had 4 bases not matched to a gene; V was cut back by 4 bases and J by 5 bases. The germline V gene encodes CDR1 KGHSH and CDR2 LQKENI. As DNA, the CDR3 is TGTGCCAGCTCACTAAGGACAGGGGGCGACGAGCAGTACTTC. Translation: CASSLRTGGDEQYF.

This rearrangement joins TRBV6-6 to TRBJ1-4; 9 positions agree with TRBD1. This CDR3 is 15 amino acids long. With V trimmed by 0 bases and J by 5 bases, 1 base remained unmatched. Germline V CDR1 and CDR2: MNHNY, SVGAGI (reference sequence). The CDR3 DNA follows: TGTGCCAGCAGTTACTCGGACAGGGGAAATGAAAAACTGTTTTTT. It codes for CASSYSDRGNEKLFF.

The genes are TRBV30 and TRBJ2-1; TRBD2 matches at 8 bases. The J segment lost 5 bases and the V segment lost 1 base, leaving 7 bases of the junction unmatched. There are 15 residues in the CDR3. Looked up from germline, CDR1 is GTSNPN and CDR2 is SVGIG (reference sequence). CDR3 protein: CAWSGQLAANNEQFF. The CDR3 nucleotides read TGTGCCTGGAGTGGCCAACTAGCGGCTAACAATGAGCAGTTCTTC.

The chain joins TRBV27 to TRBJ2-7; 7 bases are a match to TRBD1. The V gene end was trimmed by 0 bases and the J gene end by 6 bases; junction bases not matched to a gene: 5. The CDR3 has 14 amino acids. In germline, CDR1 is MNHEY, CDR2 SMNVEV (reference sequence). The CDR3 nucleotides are TGTGCCAGCAGTTTATCGGTTTCAGGGGGCGAGCAGTACTTC. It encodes CASSLSVSGGEQYF.